This T cell receptor (beta chain) is drawn from a study of blood T cell repertoires in COVID-19. Original processing notes: Estimation of nucleated cell counts was performed using reference gene primer amplification. The method was immunoSEQ multiplex PCR; TCRdb's version includes in-frame clones alone and lacks a portion of them. The DNA gave D and trimming, while V, J and clone size come from that table. Of over 90,000 clones listed, 90% are singletons. The sequencing sample was made of peripheral blood. The TCR sequence derives from a man aged 45-60 years with acute or convalescent COVID-19.

The CDR3 here is CASSPPGLASTGELFF. CDR3 coding DNA: TGCGCCAGCAGCCCTCCGGGACTAGCGAGCACCGGGGAGCTGTTTTTT. The chain couples TRBV5-1 to TRBJ2-2; 10 bases agree with TRBD2. The CDR3 contains 16 residues. Germline CDR1 and CDR2: SGHRS and YFSETQ. The V and J ends lost 4 bases and 4 bases, in that order; junction bases with no gene match: 7.